Following are 3 T cell receptor beta chains from one sample sequenced in a study of radiotherapy plus CTLA-4 blockade in lung cancer. Repertoires were generated with immunoSEQ multiplex PCR, while TCRdb's copy carries only in-frame clones and drops some. Counted here are approximately 95,000 clones, roughly four fifths occurring once; the ten biggest clones make up approximately 3.4%. The sequencing used peripheral blood, collected from a patient treated with radiotherapy plus ipilimumab. The receptor source for this set is a human donor with non-small cell lung cancer who had a partial response to radiotherapy plus ipilimumab.

The chain links TRBV6-6 to TRBJ1-2; D gene unclear. The V and J ends lost 1 base and 3 bases respectively, with 12 bases between them. Germline V CDR1 and CDR2: MNHNY, SVGAGI (reference sequence). The CDR3 covers 15 residues. Here the CDR3 reads CASSYYEGSDYGYTF. As DNA, the CDR3 is TGTGCCAGCAGTTACTATGAGGGTTCAGACTATGGCTACACCTTC.

There are a few counts of this clone. The chain joins TRBV19 to TRBJ1-5; TRBD1 matches at 10 bases. Germline CDR1 reads LNHDA; CDR2 reads SQIVND (reference sequence). Unmatched junction bases numbered 8, after V lost 3 bases and J lost 3 bases. This CDR3 is built from 17 residues. Here the CDR3 reads CASSMSFGTGVNQPQHF. CDR3 DNA sequence: TGTGCCAGTAGTATGTCTTTCGGGACAGGGGTCAATCAGCCCCAGCATTTT.

V usage is TRBV4-1 and J usage is TRBJ2-7; a possible D gene is TRBD2 (5 bases). This CDR3 has 14 residues. V lost 2 bases and J lost 3, with 11 bases in between. CDR1 is MGHRA and CDR2 is YSYEKL in the germline V gene. The CDR3 bases are TGCGCCAGCAGCCAACAGGCTGCGGGCTACGAGCAGTACTTC. Residues: CASSQQAAGYEQYF.